A selection of T cell receptor beta chains follows, all from one sample in a study of blood T cell repertoires in COVID-19. Sequencing used immunoSEQ multiplex PCR; TCRdb keeps in-frame clones, though not all of them. The table includes 100,000 or so clones, more than 80% detected once. Sequencing used peripheral blood. These receptors originate from a human donor in a cohort sampled during active COVID-19. Both conserved end residues are part of each CDR3. D genes are given only for firm matches. The size entry is marked missing in some rows and otherwise reads once, few, many or a size class.

clone_size: NA; d_call: TRBD1; v_call: TRBV9; j_call: TRBJ2-7; cdr3_nt: TGTGCCAGCAGCGCCGGGACAGGGGGGTACGAGCAGTACTTC; cdr3_aa: CASSAGTGGYEQYF
clone_size: once; d_call: TRBD1; v_call: TRBV27; j_call: TRBJ1-1; cdr3_nt: TGTGCCAGCAGTCAACAGGGGGCGGTATCTGCTTTCTTT; cdr3_aa: CASSQQGAVSAFF
clone_size: once; d_call: TRBD1; v_call: TRBV7-2; j_call: TRBJ1-5; cdr3_nt: TGTGCCAGCAGCTTAAGGACAGGGGATGATCAGCCCCAGCATTTT; cdr3_aa: CASSLRTGDDQPQHF
clone_size: NA; d_call: NA; v_call: TRBV12-5; j_call: TRBJ2-3; cdr3_nt: TGTGCTAGTGGTTTGACAGGGAGGGGGACAGATACGCAGTATTTT; cdr3_aa: CASGLTGRGTDTQYF
clone_size: NA; d_call: NA; v_call: TRBV18; j_call: TRBJ1-2; cdr3_nt: TGTGCCAGCTCACCACAGGAGGGGCGATCTAACTATGGCTACACCTTC; cdr3_aa: CASSPQEGRSNYGYTF
clone_size: NA; d_call: TRBD2; v_call: TRBV5-4; j_call: TRBJ2-1; cdr3_nt: TGTGCCAGCAGCCAAGGGACTAGCGGGGGGGCTGGTAGGAATGAGCAGTTCTTC; cdr3_aa: CASSQGTSGGAGRNEQFF
clone_size: NA; d_call: TRBD2; v_call: TRBV18; j_call: TRBJ2-4; cdr3_nt: TGTGCCAGCTCACCACTTCCGCTAGCGGGTACCAAAAACATTCAGTACTTC; cdr3_aa: CASSPLPLAGTKNIQYF
clone_size: NA; d_call: NA; v_call: TRBV5-1; j_call: TRBJ2-3; cdr3_nt: TGCGCCAGCAGTCAGACTATAAACACAGATACGCAGTATTTT; cdr3_aa: CASSQTINTDTQYF
clone_size: NA; d_call: NA; v_call: TRBV6-1; j_call: TRBJ1-3; cdr3_nt: TGTGCCAGCAGTGAAACCAGGGATCCTGGAAACACCATATATTTT; cdr3_aa: CASSETRDPGNTIYF
clone_size: NA; d_call: NA; v_call: TRBV25-1; j_call: TRBJ2-2; cdr3_nt: TGTGCCAGCAGTGGGATGGGGGCGACCGGGGAGCTGTTTTTT; cdr3_aa: CASSGMGATGELFF